The clone carrying this TCR beta chain showed up just once. This sample is part of a study of blood T cell repertoires in COVID-19. Study overall: In each case, the material was cDNA or gDNA derived from T cells, B-cell-depleted T cells, or PBMCs.

In the source study's methods: It was from reference gene primer amplification that nucleated cell counts were estimated. Sequenced by immunoSEQ multiplex PCR; TCRdb stores in-frame clones only, minus some. That table furnishes V, J and clone size, whereas the DNA furnished D and trimming. The table lists approximately 280,000 clones, approximately 85% of them singletons, with approximately 9.9% in the top ten. The CDR3 is 15 residues long. Trimming removed 0 bases from V and 2 bases from J; junction bases left unmatched: 1. CDR1 and CDR2 from the germline V gene are ENHRY and SYGVKD. This receptor was obtained from a woman in her 70s with acute or convalescent COVID-19. The sample taken for sequencing was peripheral blood. The rearrangement links TRBV10-3 to TRBJ2-1, with 7 bases lining up with TRBD1. CDR3 protein: CAISESGGAYNEQFF. The CDR3 bases are TGTGCCATCAGTGAGTCAGGGGGCGCCTACAATGAGCAGTTCTTC.